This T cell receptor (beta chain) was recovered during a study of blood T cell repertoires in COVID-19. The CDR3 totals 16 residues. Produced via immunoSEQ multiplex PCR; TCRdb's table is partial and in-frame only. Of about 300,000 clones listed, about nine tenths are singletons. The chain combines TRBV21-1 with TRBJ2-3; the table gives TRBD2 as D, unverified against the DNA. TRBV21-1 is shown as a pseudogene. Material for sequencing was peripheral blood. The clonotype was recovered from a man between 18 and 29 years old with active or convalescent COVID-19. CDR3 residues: CASSEREKGCTDTQYF. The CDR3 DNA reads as TGTGCCAGCAGCGAGCGGGAGAAAGGCTGCACAGATACGCAGTATTTT.